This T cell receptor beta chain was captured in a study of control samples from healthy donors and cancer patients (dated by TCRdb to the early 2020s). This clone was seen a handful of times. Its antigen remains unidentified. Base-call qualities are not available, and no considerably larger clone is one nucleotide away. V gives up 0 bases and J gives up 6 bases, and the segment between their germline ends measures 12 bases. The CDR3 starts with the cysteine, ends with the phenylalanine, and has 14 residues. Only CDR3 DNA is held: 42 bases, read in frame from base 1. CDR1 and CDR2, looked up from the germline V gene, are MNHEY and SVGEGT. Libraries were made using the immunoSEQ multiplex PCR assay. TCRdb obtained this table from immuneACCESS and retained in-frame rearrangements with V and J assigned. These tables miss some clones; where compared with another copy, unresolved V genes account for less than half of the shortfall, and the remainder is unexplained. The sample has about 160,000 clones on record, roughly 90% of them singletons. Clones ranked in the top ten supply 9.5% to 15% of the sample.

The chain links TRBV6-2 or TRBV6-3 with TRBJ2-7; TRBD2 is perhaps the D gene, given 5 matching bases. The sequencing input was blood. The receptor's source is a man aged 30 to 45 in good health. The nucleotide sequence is TGTGCCAGCAGTTACTCCCCTACTAGAGTCGAGCAGTACTTC. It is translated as CASSYSPTRVEQYF.